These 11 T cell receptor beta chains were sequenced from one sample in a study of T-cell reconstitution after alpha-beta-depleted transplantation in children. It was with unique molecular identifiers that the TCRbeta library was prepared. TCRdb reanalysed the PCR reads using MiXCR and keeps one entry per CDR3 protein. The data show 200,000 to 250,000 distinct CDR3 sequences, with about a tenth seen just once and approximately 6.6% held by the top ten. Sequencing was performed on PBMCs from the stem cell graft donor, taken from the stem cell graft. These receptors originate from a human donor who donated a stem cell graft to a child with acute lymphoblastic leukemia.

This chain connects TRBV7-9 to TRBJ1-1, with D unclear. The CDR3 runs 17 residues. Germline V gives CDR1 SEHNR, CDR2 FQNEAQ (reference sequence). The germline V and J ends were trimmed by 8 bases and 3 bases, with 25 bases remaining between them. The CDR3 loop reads CASPPSLWANLHTEAFF. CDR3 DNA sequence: TGTGCCAGCCCCCCATCACTCTGGGCGAATCTGCACACTGAAGCTTTCTTT.

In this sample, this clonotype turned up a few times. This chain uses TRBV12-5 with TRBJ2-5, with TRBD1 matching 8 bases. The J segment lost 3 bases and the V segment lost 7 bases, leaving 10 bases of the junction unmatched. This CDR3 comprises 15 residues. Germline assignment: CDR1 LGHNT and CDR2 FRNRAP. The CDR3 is CASAWGTGRKETQYF. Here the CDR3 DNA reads TGTGCTAGTGCCTGGGGGACAGGACGTAAAGAGACCCAGTACTTC. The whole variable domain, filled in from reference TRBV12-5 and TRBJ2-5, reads DARVTQTPRHKVTEMGQEVTMRCQPILGHNTVFWYRQTMMQGLELLAYFRNRAPLDDSGMPKDRFSAEMPDATLATLKIQPSEPRDSAVYFCASAWGTGRKETQYFGPGTRLLVL.

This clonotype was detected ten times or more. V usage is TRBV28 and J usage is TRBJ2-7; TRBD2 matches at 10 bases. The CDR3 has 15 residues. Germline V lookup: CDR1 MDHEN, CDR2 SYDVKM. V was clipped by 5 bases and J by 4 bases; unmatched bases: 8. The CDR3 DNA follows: TGTGCCAGCAGTACCCCAAGCGGGGGGGCTTACGAGCAGTACTTC. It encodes CASSTPSGGAYEQYF.

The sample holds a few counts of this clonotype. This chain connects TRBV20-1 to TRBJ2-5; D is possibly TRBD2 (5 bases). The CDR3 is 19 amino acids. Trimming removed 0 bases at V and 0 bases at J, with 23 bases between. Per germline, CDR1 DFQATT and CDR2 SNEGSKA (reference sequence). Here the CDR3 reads CSARDRGSPIRADQETQYF. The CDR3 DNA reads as TGCAGTGCTAGAGATCGGGGATCCCCCATTCGGGCGGACCAAGAGACCCAGTACTTC.

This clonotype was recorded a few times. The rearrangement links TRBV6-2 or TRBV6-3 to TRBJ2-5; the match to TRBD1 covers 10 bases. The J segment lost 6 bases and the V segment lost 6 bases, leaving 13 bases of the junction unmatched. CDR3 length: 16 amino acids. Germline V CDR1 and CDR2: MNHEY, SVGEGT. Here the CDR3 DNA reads TGTGCCAGCAGACAAAACCGGGACAGGGGTCCGAAGACCCAGTACTTC. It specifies CASRQNRDRGPKTQYF.

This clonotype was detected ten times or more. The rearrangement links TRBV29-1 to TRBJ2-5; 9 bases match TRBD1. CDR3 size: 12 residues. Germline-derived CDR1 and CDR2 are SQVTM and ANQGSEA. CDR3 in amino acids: CSGGQGSETQYF. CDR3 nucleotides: TGCAGTGGAGGACAGGGGAGCGAGACCCAGTACTTC.

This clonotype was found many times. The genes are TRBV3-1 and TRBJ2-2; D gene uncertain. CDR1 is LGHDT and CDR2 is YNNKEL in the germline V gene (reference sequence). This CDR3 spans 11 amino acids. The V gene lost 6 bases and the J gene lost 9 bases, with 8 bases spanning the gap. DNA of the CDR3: TGTGCCAGCAGTCGTCTGAGGGAGCTGTTTTTT. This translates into CASSRLRELFF.

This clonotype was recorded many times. The CDR3 protein is CATTLGTDTQYF. For the CDR3, the DNA is TGTGCCACTACCCTGGGCACAGATACGCAGTATTTT. The chain carries TRBV12-3 or TRBV12-4 and TRBJ2-3, with D hard to call. V was shortened by 10 bases and J by 1 base, with 9 bases between the two germline ends. This CDR3 is 12 amino acids long.

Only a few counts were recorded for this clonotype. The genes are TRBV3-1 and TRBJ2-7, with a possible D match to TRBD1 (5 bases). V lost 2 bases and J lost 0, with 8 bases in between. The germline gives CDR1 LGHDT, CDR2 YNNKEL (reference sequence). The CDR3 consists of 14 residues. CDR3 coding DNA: TGTGCCAGCAGCCAACGACAGAGCTCCTACGAGCAGTACTTC. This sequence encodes CASSQRQSSYEQYF.

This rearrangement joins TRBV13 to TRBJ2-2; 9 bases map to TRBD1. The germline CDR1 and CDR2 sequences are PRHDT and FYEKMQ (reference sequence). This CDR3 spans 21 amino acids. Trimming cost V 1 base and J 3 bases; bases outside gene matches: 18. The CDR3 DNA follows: TGTGCCAGCAGCTTAGAGGCTCCTAAACAGGGGGCAGGTTTTTACACCGGGGAGCTGTTTTTT. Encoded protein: CASSLEAPKQGAGFYTGELFF.

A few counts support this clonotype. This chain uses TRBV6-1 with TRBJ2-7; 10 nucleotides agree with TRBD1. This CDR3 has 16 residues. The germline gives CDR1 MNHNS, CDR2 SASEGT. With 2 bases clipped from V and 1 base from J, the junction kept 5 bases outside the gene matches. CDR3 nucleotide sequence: TGTGCCAGCAGTGAATTAGGGACAGGGGTGTCCTACGAGCAGTACTTC. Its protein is CASSELGTGVSYEQYF.